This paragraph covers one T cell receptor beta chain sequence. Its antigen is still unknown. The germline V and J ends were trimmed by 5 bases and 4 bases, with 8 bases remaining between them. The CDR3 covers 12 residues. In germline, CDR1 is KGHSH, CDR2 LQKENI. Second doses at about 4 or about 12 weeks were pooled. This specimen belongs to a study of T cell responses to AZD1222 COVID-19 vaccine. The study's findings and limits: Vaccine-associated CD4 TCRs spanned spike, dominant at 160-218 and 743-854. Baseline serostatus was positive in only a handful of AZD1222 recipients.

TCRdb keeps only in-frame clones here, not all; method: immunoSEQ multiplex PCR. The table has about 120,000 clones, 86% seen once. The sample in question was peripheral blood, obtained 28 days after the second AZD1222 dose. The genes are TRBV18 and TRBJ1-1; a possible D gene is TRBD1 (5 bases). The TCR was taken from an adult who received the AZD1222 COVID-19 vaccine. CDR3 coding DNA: TGTGCCAGCTCAGCAGGGACCACTGAAGCTTTCTTT. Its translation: CASSAGTTEAFF.